This T cell receptor beta chain was observed in a study of neurological immune-mediated disorders. Time point denoted: technical triplicate 1. Sorted libraries came from roughly 1 million CD4+ or CD8+ T cells. Sequencing runs each yielded over 180 million TCR-beta sequences from 15-18 subjects. TCRdb passed the 5' RACE reads through MiXCR, listing each CDR3 protein once. This sample has fewer than 30,000 distinct CDR3 sequences; about 12% occur once, and the top ten carry less than 5.5%. The CDR3 runs 13 residues. The J segment lost 6 bases and the V segment lost 6 bases, leaving 5 bases of the junction unmatched. The germline V gene encodes CDR1 SQVTM and CDR2 ANQGSEA.

Sequencing was carried out using CD4+ T cells from blood. This receptor was obtained from a female donor with HTLV-1-associated myelopathy (HAM/TSP). J is TRBJ2-3 and V is TRBV29-1; TRBD1 matches 11 bases. The DNA for the CDR3 is TGCAGCGTCTGGACAGGGGGCGGGGATACGCAGTATTTT. Protein product: CSVWTGGGDTQYF.